Detailed here is one T cell receptor (beta chain). Its cognate antigen is unknown. These data are taken from a study of response to subunit inactivated influenza vaccine. Regarding the study as a whole: There was a suggestion from the authors that each seasonal influenza vaccination recruits few new T cells.

One entry per CDR3 protein, called by TCRdb with MiXCR from the RT-PCR reads. The top ten clones hold 10% to 13% of a sample with 530,000 or so distinct CDR3 sequences, about 12% of them seen once. This CDR3 has 18 amino acids. J lost 3 bases, V lost 4 bases, and 7 bases had no gene match. The V gene's germline CDR1 is SGHRS and CDR2 YFSETQ. This chain links TRBV5-1 with TRBJ2-2, with TRBD2 matching 15 bases. The source material was PBMCs from blood, sampled on the day of vaccination. The TCR originated in a man aged 45-65 years who received an inactivated influenza vaccine. The CDR3 sequence: CASSRTSGGVTDTGELFF. CDR3 bases: TGCGCCAGCAGCCGGACTAGCGGGGGGGTAACGGACACCGGGGAGCTGTTTTTT.